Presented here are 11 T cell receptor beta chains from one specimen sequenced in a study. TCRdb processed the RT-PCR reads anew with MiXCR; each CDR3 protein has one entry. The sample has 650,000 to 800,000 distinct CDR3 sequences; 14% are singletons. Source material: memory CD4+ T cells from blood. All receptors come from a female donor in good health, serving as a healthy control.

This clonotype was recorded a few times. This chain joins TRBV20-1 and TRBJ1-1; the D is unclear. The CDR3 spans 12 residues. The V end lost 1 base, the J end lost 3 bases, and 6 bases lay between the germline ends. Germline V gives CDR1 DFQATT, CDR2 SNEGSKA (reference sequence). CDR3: CSARGQYTEAFF. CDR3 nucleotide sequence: TGCAGTGCTAGAGGTCAGTACACTGAAGCTTTCTTT.

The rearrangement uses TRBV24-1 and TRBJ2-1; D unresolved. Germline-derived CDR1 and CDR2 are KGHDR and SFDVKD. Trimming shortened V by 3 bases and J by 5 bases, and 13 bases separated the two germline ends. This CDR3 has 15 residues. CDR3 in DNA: TGTGCCACCAGTGATACCCCGACAAGGAACAATGAGCAGTTCTTC. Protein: CATSDTPTRNNEQFF.

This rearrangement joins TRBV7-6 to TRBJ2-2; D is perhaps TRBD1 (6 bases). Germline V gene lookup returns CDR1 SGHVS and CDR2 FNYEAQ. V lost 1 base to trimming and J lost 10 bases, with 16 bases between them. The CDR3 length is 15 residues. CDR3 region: CASSLGWTSGAELFF. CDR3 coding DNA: TGTGCCAGCAGCTTAGGGTGGACTTCAGGGGCGGAGCTGTTTTTT.

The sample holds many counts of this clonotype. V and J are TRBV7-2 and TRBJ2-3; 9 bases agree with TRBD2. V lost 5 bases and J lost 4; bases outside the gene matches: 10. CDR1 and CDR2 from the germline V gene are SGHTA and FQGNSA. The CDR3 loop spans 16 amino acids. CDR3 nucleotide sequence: TGTGCCAGCAGCCCCCTGGCGGGGGGGCCAGCAGATACGCAGTATTTT. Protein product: CASSPLAGGPADTQYF.

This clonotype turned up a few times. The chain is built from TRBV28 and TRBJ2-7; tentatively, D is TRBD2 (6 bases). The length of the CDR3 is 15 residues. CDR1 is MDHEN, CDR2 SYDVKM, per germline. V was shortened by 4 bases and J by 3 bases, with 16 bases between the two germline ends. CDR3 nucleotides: TGTGCCAGCAGTTCCGCTAGCGCGAAATTCTACGAGCAGTACTTC. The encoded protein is CASSSASAKFYEQYF.

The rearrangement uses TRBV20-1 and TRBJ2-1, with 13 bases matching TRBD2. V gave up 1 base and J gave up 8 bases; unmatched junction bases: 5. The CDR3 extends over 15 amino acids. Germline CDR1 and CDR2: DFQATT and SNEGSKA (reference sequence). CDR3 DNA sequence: TGCAGTGCTAGAGGCGGGACTAGCGGGAACCATGAGCAGTTCTTC. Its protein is CSARGGTSGNHEQFF.

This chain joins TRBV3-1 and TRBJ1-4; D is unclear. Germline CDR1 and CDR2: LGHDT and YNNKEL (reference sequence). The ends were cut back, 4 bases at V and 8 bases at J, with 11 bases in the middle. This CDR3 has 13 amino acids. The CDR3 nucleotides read TGTGCCAGCAGCCGTTCCCCGAGCGAAAAACTGTTTTTT. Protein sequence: CASSRSPSEKLFF.

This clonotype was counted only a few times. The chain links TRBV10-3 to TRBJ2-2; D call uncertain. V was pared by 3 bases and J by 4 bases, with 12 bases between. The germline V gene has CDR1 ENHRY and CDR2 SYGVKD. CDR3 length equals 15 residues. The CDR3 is CAISDRSRVTGELFF. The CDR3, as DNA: TGTGCCATCAGTGATAGGAGTCGAGTCACCGGGGAGCTGTTTTTT.

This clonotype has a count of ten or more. This CDR3 is CASSLGAVAANTEAFF. The DNA of the CDR3 is TGTGCCAGCAGCTTGGGGGCAGTCGCTGCGAACACTGAAGCTTTCTTT. This chain joins TRBV5-6 and TRBJ1-1; unclear D gene. This CDR3 region has 16 residues. Germline values: CDR1 SGHDT, CDR2 YYEEEE. V was shortened by 0 bases and J by 1 base, with 13 bases between the two germline ends.

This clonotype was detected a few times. CDR3 in amino acids: CASSLGRTDNYGYTF. The CDR3 DNA is TGTGCCAGCAGCTTAGGTCGGACCGATAACTATGGCTACACCTTC. The V gene is TRBV7-9, the J gene TRBJ1-2, with no clear D. Germline assignment: CDR1 SEHNR and CDR2 FQNEAQ (reference sequence). This CDR3 comprises 15 residues. Trimming cost V 1 base and J 1 base, with 10 bases left between them. Looking up the rest from reference TRBV7-9 and TRBJ1-2 gives the full variable domain: DTGVSQNPRHKITKRGQNVTFRCDPISEHNRLYWYRQTLGQGPEFLTYFQNEAQLEKSRLLSDRFSAERPKGSFSTLEIQRTEQGDSAMYLCASSLGRTDNYGYTFGSGTRLTVV.

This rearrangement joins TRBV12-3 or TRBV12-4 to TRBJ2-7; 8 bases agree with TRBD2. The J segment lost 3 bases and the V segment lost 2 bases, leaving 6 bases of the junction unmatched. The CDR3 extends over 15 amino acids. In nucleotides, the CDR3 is TGTGCCAGCAGTTTACAGAGCGGGAGTATCTACGAGCAGTACTTC. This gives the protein CASSLQSGSIYEQYF.